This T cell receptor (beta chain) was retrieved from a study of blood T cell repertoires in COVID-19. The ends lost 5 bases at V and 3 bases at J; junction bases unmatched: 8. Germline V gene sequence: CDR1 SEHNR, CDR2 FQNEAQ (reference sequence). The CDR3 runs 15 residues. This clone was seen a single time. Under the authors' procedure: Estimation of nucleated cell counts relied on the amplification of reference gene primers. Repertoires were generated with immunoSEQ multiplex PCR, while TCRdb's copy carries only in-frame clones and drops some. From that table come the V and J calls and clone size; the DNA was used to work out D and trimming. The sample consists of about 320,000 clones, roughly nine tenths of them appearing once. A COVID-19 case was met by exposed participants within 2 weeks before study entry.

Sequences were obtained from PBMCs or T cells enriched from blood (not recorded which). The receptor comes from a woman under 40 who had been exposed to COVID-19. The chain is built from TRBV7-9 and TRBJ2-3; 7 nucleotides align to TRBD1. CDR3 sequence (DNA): TGTGCCAGCAGCCAGGGACAGCCACTAACAGATACGCAGTATTTT. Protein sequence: CASSQGQPLTDTQYF. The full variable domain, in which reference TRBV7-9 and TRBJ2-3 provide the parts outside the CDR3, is DTGVSQNPRHKITKRGQNVTFRCDPISEHNRLYWYRQTLGQGPEFLTYFQNEAQLEKSRLLSDRFSAERPKGSFSTLEIQRTEQGDSAMYLCASSQGQPLTDTQYFGPGTRLTVL.